The source of this T cell receptor (beta chain) is a study of cytomegalovirus exposure and HLA in healthy donors. Broader study findings: It was taken for granted in presence/absence analyses that sequencing depth across donors was roughly uniform. The study designated 150 to 200 TCR beta chains cytomegalovirus-associated.

PCR amplification relied on 60 Vbeta primers (plus 13 Jbeta primers). The table came from immunoSEQ multiplex PCR; TCRdb's copy has only in-frame clones and leaves some out. Here the sample spans about 140,000 clones, more than 75% being singletons. V was clipped by 1 base and J by 7 bases, with 17 bases between them. The CDR3 is 16 residues long. Germline values: CDR1 SGHTA, CDR2 FQGNSA. In the case of this clone: Its target is not known.

The V and J genes are TRBV7-2 and TRBJ1-5; D might be TRBD1 (5 bases). Sequenced: PBMCs. This TCR was recovered from a male donor in good health and CMV-seronegative. This chain's CDR3 is CASSLGVQGGGQPQHF. CDR3 nucleotides: TGTGCCAGCAGCTTAGGGGTGCAGGGTGGAGGGCAGCCCCAGCATTTT.